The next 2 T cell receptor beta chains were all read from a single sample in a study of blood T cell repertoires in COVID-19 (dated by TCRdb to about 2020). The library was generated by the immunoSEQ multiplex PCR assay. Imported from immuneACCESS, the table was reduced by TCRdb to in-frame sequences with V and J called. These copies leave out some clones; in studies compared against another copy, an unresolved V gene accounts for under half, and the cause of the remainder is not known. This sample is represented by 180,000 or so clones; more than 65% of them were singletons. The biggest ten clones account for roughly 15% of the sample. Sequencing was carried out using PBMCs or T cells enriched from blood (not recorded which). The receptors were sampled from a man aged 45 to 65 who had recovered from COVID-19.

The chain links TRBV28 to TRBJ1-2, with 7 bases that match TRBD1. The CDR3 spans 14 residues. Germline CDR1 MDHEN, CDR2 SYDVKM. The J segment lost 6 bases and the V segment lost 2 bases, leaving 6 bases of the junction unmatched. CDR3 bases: TGTGCCAGCAGTTTAGGGACAGCCTGGGATGGCTACACCTTC. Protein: CASSLGTAWDGYTF.

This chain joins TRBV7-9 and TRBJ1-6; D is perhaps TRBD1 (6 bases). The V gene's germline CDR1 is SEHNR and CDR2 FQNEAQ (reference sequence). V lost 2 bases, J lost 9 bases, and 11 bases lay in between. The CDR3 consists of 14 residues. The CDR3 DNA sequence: TGTGCCAGCAGCTTATACAGGGAGGGTTCACCCCTCCACTTT. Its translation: CASSLYREGSPLHF.